Shown below are 18 T cell receptor beta chains from a single sample sequenced in a study of shared clonotypes between healthy human individuals. CD45RO-negative cells were positively selected for CCR7, leaving out terminally differentiated effector memory CD45RA+ cells. Sequencing was performed with immunoSEQ multiplex PCR; in TCRdb, only in-frame clones are kept and a portion is missing. Of about 2.2 million clones listed, roughly 93% are singletons. The material sequenced was naive CD8+ T cells from PBMCs. The receptors were gathered from a man younger than 30 in good health. Some clones in this sample may be carry-over from other donors' samples.

J is TRBJ2-1 and V is TRBV19; D is possibly TRBD1 (5 bases). The CDR3 loop spans 15 amino acids. The ends were cut back, 3 bases at V and 1 base at J, with 10 bases in the middle. The germline V gene has CDR1 LNHDA and CDR2 SQIVND (reference sequence). The CDR3 region has the DNA TGTGCCAGTAGTATCGTCAGGGTATCCTACAATGAGCAGTTCTTC. Protein: CASSIVRVSYNEQFF.

This clone was seen just once. J is TRBJ2-7 and V is TRBV4-3; D is possibly TRBD1 or TRBD2 (5 bases each). CDR3 size: 17 residues. Germline V CDR1 and CDR2: LGHNA, YSLEER. The V gene lost 0 bases and the J gene lost 5 bases, with 20 bases spanning the gap. DNA of the CDR3: TGCGCCAGCAGCCAAGATCTTGACAGAACCGGGGTCCACGAGCAGTACTTC. Translation: CASSQDLDRTGVHEQYF.

The chain joins TRBV11-2 to TRBJ2-5; perhaps D is TRBD1 or TRBD2 (5 bases each). The J call may be wrong; the DNA end is better matched by TRBJ2-7. The germline V gene has CDR1 SGHAT and CDR2 FQNNGV. The CDR3 is made up of 12 amino acids. The DNA of the CDR3 is TGTGCCAGCAGCGAGGGGACCTACGAGCAGTACTTC. This gives the protein CASSEGTYEQYF.

The chain links TRBV5-6 to TRBJ2-3; D gene ambiguous. Trimming pared 1 base from V and 6 bases from J, leaving 9 bases between. This CDR3 contains 13 residues. Germline CDR1 SGHDT, CDR2 YYEEEE. As DNA, the CDR3 is TGTGCCAGCAGCTTGTCGAGCGTGGATACGCAGTATTTT. Residues: CASSLSSVDTQYF.

The rearrangement links TRBV4-3 to TRBJ1-1; 8 nucleotides line up with TRBD1. With V trimmed by 2 bases and J by 3 bases, 5 bases remained unmatched. Germline CDR1 and CDR2: LGHNA and YSLEER. This CDR3 comprises 15 residues. The CDR3 DNA follows: TGCGCCAGCAGCCAAACACCGACAGGGGACACTGAAGCTTTCTTT. It translates to CASSQTPTGDTEAFF.

The rearrangement uses TRBV27 and TRBJ2-3; D is perhaps TRBD1 or TRBD2 (6 bases each). Germline CDR1 MNHEY, CDR2 SMNVEV (reference sequence). The V gene lost 6 bases and the J gene lost 5 bases, with 18 bases spanning the gap. This CDR3 has 15 residues. CDR3 in amino acids: CASSSVRGAGDTQYF. CDR3 DNA: TGTGCCAGCAGCTCTGTTAGGGGGGCGGGAGATACGCAGTATTTT.

This chain links TRBV6-1 with TRBJ2-7; 7 bases are shared with TRBD1. Germline CDR1 reads MNHNS; CDR2 reads SASEGT. The J segment lost 1 base and the V segment lost 6 bases, leaving 6 bases of the junction unmatched. The CDR3 runs to 14 residues. CDR3 sequence reads: CASRDRVVSYEQYF. The CDR3, as DNA: TGTGCCAGCAGAGACAGGGTGGTATCCTACGAGCAGTACTTC.

This clone has just one count. The chain links TRBV27 to TRBJ2-2, with 9 nucleotides matching TRBD2. Germline V CDR1 and CDR2: MNHEY, SMNVEV (reference sequence). The CDR3 is 20 residues long. J gave up 0 bases and V 1 base, and 12 bases lay outside the gene matches. The CDR3 region is CASSLLVGREGYPNTGELFF. CDR3 bases: TGTGCCAGCAGTTTATTGGTTGGGCGGGAGGGCTATCCGAACACCGGGGAGCTGTTTTTT.

This rearrangement joins TRBV19 to TRBJ2-1, with D uncertain. The CDR3 is 14 amino acids. Germline V gene data show CDR1 as LNHDA and CDR2 as SQIVND (reference sequence). The V end was cut by 1 base, the J end by 6 bases, with 10 bases between. The CDR3 is CASSIVGPINEQFF. Here the CDR3 DNA reads TGTGCCAGTAGTATAGTCGGTCCAATCAATGAGCAGTTCTTC.

The chain joins TRBV7-9 to TRBJ2-2; 8 nucleotides align to TRBD2. Germline values: CDR1 SEHNR, CDR2 FQNEAQ (reference sequence). The CDR3 is made up of 14 amino acids. The trim removed 8 bases at V and 1 base at J, leaving 3 bases unmatched. The chain's CDR3 is CASAGGRNTGELFF. CDR3 sequence (DNA): TGTGCCAGCGCGGGGGGCAGGAACACCGGGGAGCTGTTTTTT.

This rearrangement joins TRBV7-9 to TRBJ2-2; D is unclear. Between the trimmed V and J ends, which lost 5 bases and 3 bases, there was a span of 10 bases. Looked up from germline, CDR1 is SEHNR and CDR2 is FQNEAQ (reference sequence). The length of the CDR3 is 14 residues. For the CDR3, the DNA is TGTGCCAGCAGCCACCGAAGGGACACCGGGGAGCTGTTTTTT. This codes for CASSHRRDTGELFF.

The CDR3: CASSVDDFLLTDTQYF. The CDR3 nucleotides are TGTGCCAGCAGCGTAGATGACTTCCTTTTGACAGATACGCAGTATTTT. The chain joins TRBV9 to TRBJ2-3; D gene uncertain. The CDR3 covers 16 residues. CDR1 is SGDLS, CDR2 YYNGEE, per germline. V shed 0 bases and J shed 3 bases, with 14 bases lying between them.

The chain has TRBV27 and TRBJ2-5, with 8 bases that match TRBD1. The V gene's germline CDR1 is MNHEY and CDR2 SMNVEV (reference sequence). V lost 0 bases and J lost 6; bases outside the gene matches: 6. The CDR3 totals 15 residues. This CDR3 reads CASSLSPGGEQTQYF. The CDR3 region has the DNA TGTGCCAGCAGTTTATCCCCAGGGGGCGAACAGACCCAGTACTTC.

CDR3 in amino acids: CAISELSGGLETQYF. CDR3 DNA: TGTGCCATCAGTGAGCTGTCAGGGGGCTTGGAGACCCAGTACTTC. The rearrangement joins TRBV10-3 to TRBJ2-5; 8 bases align to TRBD1. This CDR3 has 15 residues. Germline CDR1 reads ENHRY; CDR2 reads SYGVKD. V lost 2 bases, J lost 5 bases, and 7 bases stayed unmatched.

This clone was recorded only once. In nucleotides, the CDR3 is TGTGCCAGCAGCTTAATAGCGGGACCTATCAGGGAGCAGTACTTC. Amino acid sequence: CASSLIAGPIREQYF. This chain links TRBV7-6 with TRBJ2-7, with TRBD2 matching over 8 bases. The ends lost 2 bases at V and 7 bases at J; junction bases unmatched: 10. The CDR3 consists of 15 residues. Germline lookup yields CDR1 SGHVS and CDR2 FNYEAQ.

V gene TRBV19 combines with J gene TRBJ2-7, with D possibly TRBD2 on 6 matching bases. There are 15 residues in the CDR3. CDR1 and CDR2 from the germline V gene are LNHDA and SQIVND (reference sequence). V was shortened by 3 bases and J by 3 bases, with 15 bases between the two germline ends. CDR3 sequence reads: CASSMWRGAGYEQYF. For the CDR3, the DNA is TGTGCCAGTAGTATGTGGCGGGGCGCCGGCTACGAGCAGTACTTC.

The chain couples TRBV28 to TRBJ2-7; D tentatively fits TRBD1 or TRBD2 (5 bases each). Trimming shortened V by 3 bases and J by 0 bases, and 12 bases separated the two germline ends. This CDR3 contains 15 residues. Germline V gene sequence: CDR1 MDHEN, CDR2 SYDVKM. In nucleotides, the CDR3 is TGTGCCAGCAGTTTCATTTGGGGGAGCTCCTACGAGCAGTACTTC. This sequence encodes CASSFIWGSSYEQYF.

The chain combines TRBV2 with TRBJ2-1; possibly TRBD1 for D (5 bases). CDR1 is SNHLY, CDR2 FYNNEI, per germline. The V end lost 7 bases, the J end lost 8 bases, and 18 bases lay between the germline ends. This CDR3 region has 14 residues. CDR3 sequence: CASNTGRSFDEQFF. In DNA form, the CDR3 reads TGTGCCAGCAATACAGGCAGGTCGTTCGATGAGCAGTTCTTC.